The 10 T cell receptor beta chains below come from one sample, sequenced in a study of blood T cells in healthy people across ages. The authors ran a second PCR of 7 to 11 cycles using a sample-barcoded 5' primer and a J-beta primer mix. TCRdb re-derived calls from the 5' RACE reads in MiXCR, one entry per CDR3 protein. The data contain about 680,000 distinct CDR3 sequences, over 45% of them seen just once; the ten biggest clones take up roughly 34%. The sample was blood. The receptors stem from a woman between 55 and 75 years old in good health.

This clonotype came up many times. A single base separates this from a much larger clone, so it may be a read error. The chain uses TRBV6-6 and TRBJ2-7; the D gene is possibly TRBD1 (5 bases). The V and J ends lost 5 bases and 4 bases respectively, with 15 bases between them. The CDR3 spans 14 residues. Germline CDR1 is MNHNY and CDR2 is SVGAGI (reference sequence). The CDR3 loop is CASSDLGRVYEQYF. As DNA, the CDR3 is TGTGCCAGCAGTGACTTGGGCAGGGTGTACGAGCAGTACTTC.

This clonotype was observed a few times. The chain joins TRBV5-1 to TRBJ2-7; tentative D call: TRBD1 (6 bases). V was cut by 0 bases and J by 2 bases, with 15 bases left in between. The CDR3 is made up of 16 amino acids. Germline V gives CDR1 SGHRS, CDR2 YFSETQ. The CDR3 sequence: CASSLGWTDLTYEQYF. The CDR3, as DNA: TGCGCCAGCAGCTTGGGTTGGACAGATTTAACCTACGAGCAGTACTTC.

The rearrangement joins TRBV21-1 to TRBJ1-2. TRBV21-1 is flagged as a pseudogene. This CDR3 has 17 amino acids. CDR3 sequence (DNA): TGTGCCAGCAGCCTAAAAGCGGCAGGGATATGCAACTATGGCTACACCTTC. Amino acid sequence: CASSLKAAGICNYGYTF.

The chain uses TRBV18 and TRBJ2-5; weak D call: TRBD2 (6 bases). This CDR3 is built from 15 residues. The germline gives CDR1 KGHSH, CDR2 LQKENI. The ends were cut back, 3 bases at V and 5 bases at J, with 16 bases in the middle. The CDR3 DNA sequence: TGTGCCAGCTCACCCGCCGGGACTCGAAGCGAGACCCAGTACTTC. This sequence encodes CASSPAGTRSETQYF.

The rearrangement uses TRBV6-2 or TRBV6-3 and TRBJ2-4; D may be TRBD2 (6 bases). The J call may be in error: the DNA end matches TRBJ2-5 better. This CDR3 comprises 19 residues. CDR1 is MNHEY, CDR2 SVGEGT, per germline. CDR3 amino acids: CASSSYSRVKRDFLGTQYF. The CDR3 DNA is TGTGCCAGCAGTTCGTACTCTCGGGTGAAACGGGACTTTTTAGGGACCCAGTACTTC.

This clonotype appeared a few times. The V call is TRBV5-1, the J call TRBJ1-6, with unresolved D. Germline V gene lookup returns CDR1 SGHRS and CDR2 YFSETQ. The CDR3 spans 13 residues. Trimming took 0 bases from V and 10 from J, leaving 8 bases between them. The CDR3: CASSLETGSPLHF. In nucleotides, the CDR3 is TGCGCCAGCAGCTTGGAGACCGGATCACCCCTCCACTTT.

The V call is TRBV4-1, the J call TRBJ2-7; D is undetermined. The V end was cut by 2 bases, the J end by 0 bases, with 14 bases between. Germline values: CDR1 MGHRA, CDR2 YSYEKL. The CDR3 length is 16 residues. The CDR3 region is CASSQPTRTASYEQYF. The DNA of the CDR3 is TGCGCCAGCAGCCAACCGACACGTACCGCCTCCTACGAGCAGTACTTC.

This clonotype was seen only a few times. The CDR3, as DNA: TGTGCCAGCACAGATAGCGGGGGCTCCTACGAGCAGTACTTC. Translating it yields CASTDSGGSYEQYF. J is TRBJ2-4 and V is TRBV7-9; 9 positions agree with TRBD2. The J call is in doubt because the DNA end fits TRBJ2-7 better. Looked up from germline, CDR1 is SEHNR and CDR2 is FQNEAQ (reference sequence). This CDR3 has 14 amino acids.

The sample holds a few counts of this clonotype. The V and J genes are TRBV4-2 and TRBJ1-5; TRBD1 aligns across 8 bases. Per germline, CDR1 LGHNA and CDR2 YNFKEQ. The CDR3 contains 15 residues. V lost 0 bases to trimming and J lost 6 bases; unmatched junction nucleotides: 4. CDR3 loop: CASSQDRQGLQPQHF. CDR3 sequence (DNA): TGTGCCAGCAGCCAAGATAGACAGGGGCTTCAGCCCCAGCATTTT.

Only a few counts were recorded for this clonotype. This chain joins TRBV14 and TRBJ2-5, with 8 nucleotides matching TRBD1. Germline-derived CDR1 and CDR2 are SGHDN and FVKESK. With 2 bases clipped from V and 2 bases from J, the junction kept 7 bases outside the gene matches. This CDR3 has 16 residues. As DNA, the CDR3 is TGTGCCAGCAGCCAAACCCGGGACAGGCGACAAGAGACCCAGTACTTC. This codes for CASSQTRDRRQETQYF.